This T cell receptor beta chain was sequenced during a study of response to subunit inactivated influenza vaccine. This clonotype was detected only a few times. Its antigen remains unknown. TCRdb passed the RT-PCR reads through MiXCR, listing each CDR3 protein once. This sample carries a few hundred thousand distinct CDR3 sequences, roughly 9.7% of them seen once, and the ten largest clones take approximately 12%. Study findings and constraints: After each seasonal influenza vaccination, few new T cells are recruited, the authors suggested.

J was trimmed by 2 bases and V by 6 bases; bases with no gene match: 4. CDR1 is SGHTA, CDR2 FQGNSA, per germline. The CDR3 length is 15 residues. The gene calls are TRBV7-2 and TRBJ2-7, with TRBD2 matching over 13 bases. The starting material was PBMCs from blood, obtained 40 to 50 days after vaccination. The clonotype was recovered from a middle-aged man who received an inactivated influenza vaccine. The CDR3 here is CASRLAGGPTYEQYF. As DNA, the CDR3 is TGTGCCAGCAGACTAGCGGGAGGGCCGACCTACGAGCAGTACTTC.